This T cell receptor beta chain appears in the sequencing data of a study of CD8+ T cells in alopecia areata. This CDR3 comprises 12 residues. V gave up 7 bases and J gave up 6 bases, with 15 bases separating them. Germline CDR1 reads SQVTM; CDR2 reads ANQGSEA. The treatment was: oral pan-JAK inhibitor, 5-10 mg twice daily. RNA extraction was followed by reverse transcription into cDNA, which acted as the sequencing template. Here immunoSEQ multiplex PCR was the method, and the copy in TCRdb shows in-frame clones only, minus some. This sample yields around 300,000 clones, of which 60% are seen a single time; 0.75% to 0.95% belongs to the top ten.

This sequence joins TRBV29-1 and TRBJ1-1; D may be TRBD1 (6 bases). The input for sequencing was CD4+ T cells sorted from blood, taken at roughly week 53, from a patient treated with tofacitinib. The sequence was obtained from a human donor with alopecia areata. The CDR3 sequence is CSAVRGVAEAFF. CDR3 in DNA: TGCAGCGCGGTAAGGGGGGTTGCTGAAGCTTTCTTT.